One sample yielded the 30 T cell receptor beta chains listed below, sequenced in a study of CD8 T cells in Susac syndrome. RNA, at roughly 0.5 to 1 ug, was reverse transcribed with random hexamers. TCRdb re-called the immunoSEQ multiplex PCR reads through MiXCR, storing one row per CDR3 protein. The sample includes some 300,000 distinct CDR3 sequences, 80% to 90% of them seen just once. Specimen: CD8+ T cells from PBMCs. These receptor sequences come from a human donor with multiple sclerosis.

This clonotype came up a few times. This chain joins TRBV27 and TRBJ2-1; D call uncertain. The CDR3 spans 16 residues. V was shortened by 2 bases and J by 5 bases, with 16 bases between the two germline ends. The germline V gene has CDR1 MNHEY and CDR2 SMNVEV (reference sequence). CDR3 nucleotides: TGTGCCAGCAGTTTACTCTCTGGAAGAATTAACAATGAGCAGTTCTTC. This translates into CASSLLSGRINNEQFF.

The rearrangement joins TRBV28 to TRBJ1-1; D gene uncertain. There are 15 residues in the CDR3. Germline V gene data show CDR1 as MDHEN and CDR2 as SYDVKM. Trimming stripped 4 bases from V and 2 bases from J, with 14 bases between. The CDR3 region is CASSYEGFANTEAFF. The CDR3 DNA is TGTGCCAGCAGTTATGAAGGCTTTGCCAACACTGAAGCTTTCTTT.

The V call is TRBV2, the J call TRBJ2-1, with a tentative D call TRBD2 (5 bases). There are 15 residues in the CDR3. The V and J ends lost 3 bases and 8 bases respectively, with 17 bases between them. Germline-derived CDR1 and CDR2 are SNHLY and FYNNEI. CDR3 protein: CASSDVDLVFDEQFF. The DNA for the CDR3 is TGTGCCAGCAGTGATGTGGACTTGGTGTTTGATGAGCAGTTCTTC.

The DNA for the CDR3 is TGTGCCGGGGGGCAGACAGGGGTGGATCTCGCTACGCAGTATTTT. Residues: CAGGQTGVDLATQYF. The V and J genes are TRBV7-3 and TRBJ2-3, with 8 bases that match TRBD1. CDR3 length: 15 residues. V dropped 11 bases and J dropped 8; count of bases not matched to a gene: 18. Germline V gives CDR1 SGHTA, CDR2 FQGTGA.

This clonotype was observed once. The chain is built from TRBV13 and TRBJ1-3, with D uncertain. With 5 bases removed from V and 0 bases from J, the gap between germline ends came to 11 bases. CDR1 is PRHDT and CDR2 is FYEKMQ in the germline V gene (reference sequence). The CDR3 length is 15 residues. The CDR3 DNA reads as TGTGCCAGCAGCACCGGACTGTACTCTGGAAACACCATATATTTT. Amino acids: CASSTGLYSGNTIYF.

Turning to this clonotype: Sequence at one end of the junction differs from germline and may be a read error. The V gene is TRBV27, the J gene TRBJ2-1; TRBD1 matches 7 bases. This CDR3 is built from 13 residues. Germline V gene lookup returns CDR1 MNHEY and CDR2 SMNVEV (reference sequence). The CDR3 reads CASGEIGQESLLF. The DNA for the CDR3 is TGTGCCAGCGGTGAGATCGGACAGGAAAGTCTCCTCTTC.

CDR3 sequence reads: CASSLGDRGLYEQYF. In DNA form, the CDR3 reads TGTGCCAGCAGTTTAGGGGACAGGGGGCTCTACGAGCAGTACTTC. J is TRBJ2-7 and V is TRBV28; 12 bases map to TRBD1. Trimming cost V 2 bases and J 3 bases; bases outside gene matches: 2. CDR1 is MDHEN, CDR2 SYDVKM, per germline. This CDR3 is built from 15 residues.

The rearrangement links TRBV29-1 to TRBJ1-1, with TRBD1 as a possible D gene (5 bases). CDR1 and CDR2 (germline): SQVTM, ANQGSEA. V shed 4 bases and J shed 3 bases, with 12 bases lying between them. The CDR3 length is 13 residues. This CDR3 reads CSVGGWGDTEAFF. The CDR3 coding sequence is TGCAGCGTTGGCGGCTGGGGGGACACTGAAGCTTTCTTT.

This sequence joins TRBV6-1 and TRBJ2-7; D is unclear. The CDR3 sequence is 14 residues long. Per germline, CDR1 MNHNS and CDR2 SASEGT. V lost 6 bases and J 2 bases, leaving 14 bases between the germline ends. The CDR3 DNA is TGTGCCAGCAGGGCCAATGATAGGCCCTACGAGCAGTACTTC. Its translation is CASRANDRPYEQYF.

The rearrangement uses TRBV10-3 and TRBJ2-3, with TRBD1 matching 8 bases. This CDR3 is built from 17 residues. Germline CDR1 reads ENHRY; CDR2 reads SYGVKD. V was pared by 4 bases and J by 0 bases, with 9 bases of the junction left unmatched. CDR3 nucleotides: TGTGCCATCAGTGCATCCACCGGGACAGGAAGCACAGATACGCAGTATTTT. Translated: CAISASTGTGSTDTQYF.

The chain combines TRBV2 with TRBJ1-2; no definite D call. The CDR3 sequence is 12 residues long. In germline, CDR1 is SNHLY, CDR2 FYNNEI. Trimming left V 6 bases short and J 4 bases short, with 9 bases between. CDR3 sequence reads: CASRGSIYGYTF. In DNA, the CDR3 is TGTGCCAGCAGGGGGTCGATCTATGGCTACACCTTC.

A note on this clonotype: Its ends do not fully match the called genes, so a read error is possible. The rearrangement uses TRBV5-1 and TRBJ2-1; 13 bases align to TRBD2. This CDR3 contains 17 residues. The V gene's germline CDR1 is SGHRS and CDR2 YFSETQ. The CDR3 loop reads CVSSLSGLAGLYNEQFF. DNA for the CDR3: TGCGTCAGCAGCTTGTCGGGACTAGCGGGACTCTACAATGAGCAGTTCTTC.

The rearrangement links TRBV6-2 or TRBV6-3 to TRBJ2-7; D possibly corresponds to TRBD1 (5 bases). The CDR3 covers 15 residues. Trimming cost V 5 bases and J 0 bases, with 14 bases left between them. Germline loops: CDR1 MNHEY, CDR2 SVGEGT. For the CDR3, the DNA is TGTGCCAGCAGTGGGATGCACAGGAGCTCCTACGAGCAGTACTTC. Translating gives CASSGMHRSSYEQYF.

This chain joins TRBV9 and TRBJ2-1; D possibly corresponds to TRBD1 (6 bases). Germline V lookup: CDR1 SGDLS, CDR2 YYNGEE. With 0 bases removed from V and 5 bases from J, the gap between germline ends came to 9 bases. The CDR3 extends over 14 amino acids. The CDR3 loop is CASSVDGQHNEQFF. The CDR3 nucleotides read TGTGCCAGCAGCGTAGACGGACAGCACAATGAGCAGTTCTTC. The full variable domain, rest sourced from reference TRBV9 and TRBJ2-1, is DSGVTQTPKHLITATGQRVTLRCSPRSGDLSVYWYQQSLDQGLQFLIQYYNGEERAKGNILERFSAQQFPDLHSELNLSSLELGDSALYFCASSVDGQHNEQFFGPGTRLTVL.

This chain connects TRBV6-1 to TRBJ1-2; D is unclear. The CDR3 consists of 15 residues. Trimming took 1 base from V and 0 from J, leaving 9 bases between them. Germline V gene lookup returns CDR1 MNHNS and CDR2 SASEGT. CDR3 DNA: TGTGCCAGCAGTGAAGAACACACCTCTAACTATGGCTACACCTTC. As protein: CASSEEHTSNYGYTF.

This chain uses TRBV24-1 with TRBJ2-5; D is possibly TRBD1 (6 bases). The ends were cut back, 11 bases at V and 2 bases at J, with 11 bases in the middle. CDR1 and CDR2 (germline): KGHDR, SFDVKD. The CDR3 has 12 amino acids. The CDR3 sequence: CASSDRQETQYF. The CDR3 DNA reads TGTGCCAGCTCTGACAGGCAAGAGACCCAGTACTTC.

This clonotype was recorded once. The rearrangement joins TRBV5-6 to TRBJ1-2, with D uncertain. The CDR3 loop spans 15 amino acids. Germline V CDR1 and CDR2: SGHDT, YYEEEE. The V and J ends lost 2 bases and 7 bases respectively, with 18 bases between them. The CDR3 loop reads CASSLLPGSEVGYTF. The CDR3 DNA reads as TGTGCCAGCAGCTTACTTCCGGGATCGGAGGTTGGCTACACCTTC.

The gene calls are TRBV7-9 and TRBJ1-2; weak D call: TRBD1 (5 bases). This CDR3 is 13 amino acids long. The V end lost 8 bases, the J end lost 8 bases, and 18 bases lay between the germline ends. Germline V CDR1 and CDR2: SEHNR, FQNEAQ (reference sequence). The CDR3 DNA sequence: TGTGCCAGCCGATTTGAGGGACTTACGGGCTACACCTTC. It yields the protein CASRFEGLTGYTF.

The chain carries TRBV6-5 and TRBJ1-5; D unclear. Looked up from germline, CDR1 is MNHEY and CDR2 is SVGAGI. The CDR3 is 14 residues long. Trimming stripped 3 bases from V and 7 bases from J, with 13 bases between. The CDR3 here is CASSYPGEGQPQHF. The CDR3 DNA reads TGTGCCAGCAGTTATCCCGGGGAAGGACAGCCCCAGCATTTT.

V and J are TRBV29-1 and TRBJ2-7; 7 bases fit TRBD1. Trimming cost V 4 bases and J 3 bases; bases outside gene matches: 3. The V gene's germline CDR1 is SQVTM and CDR2 ANQGSEA. This CDR3 comprises 12 residues. CDR3 in amino acids: CSVGQGDYEQYF. The CDR3 nucleotides are TGCAGCGTTGGGCAGGGGGACTACGAGCAGTACTTC.

This chain connects TRBV2 to TRBJ2-3; 7 bases line up with TRBD2. Germline V gene lookup returns CDR1 SNHLY and CDR2 FYNNEI. CDR3 size: 15 residues. V lost 3 bases to trimming and J lost 1 base; unmatched junction nucleotides: 4. Here the CDR3 DNA reads TGTGCCAGCAGTGATGAGCGGGAAGGCACAGATACGCAGTATTTT. Its protein is CASSDEREGTDTQYF.

This clonotype has just a few counts. An end of the junction does not agree with germline; a read error may underlie this. V and J are TRBV7-7 and TRBJ2-1; 8 bases line up with TRBD2. The germline V gene encodes CDR1 SSHAT and CDR2 FNYEAQ (reference sequence). The CDR3 is 16 residues long. CDR3 region: CASSFRLAGSYNEQFF. CDR3 DNA: TGTGCTAGCAGCTTTAGGCTAGCGGGCTCCTACAATGAGCAGTTCTTC. The full variable domain, in which reference TRBV7-7 and TRBJ2-1 provide the parts outside the CDR3, is GAGVSQSPRYKVTKRGQDVTLRCDPISSHATLYWYQQALGQGPEFLTYFNYEAQPDKSGLPSDRFSAERPEGSISTLTIQRTEQRDSAMYRCASSFRLAGSYNEQFFGPGTRLTVL.

A few counts support this clonotype. Here the CDR3 DNA reads TGTGCCAGCTCACCAACCCCCGACGAGCAGTACTTC. It specifies CASSPTPDEQYF. The rearrangement joins TRBV18 to TRBJ2-7; D is uncertain. In germline, CDR1 is KGHSH, CDR2 LQKENI. The V end was cut by 2 bases, the J end by 5 bases, with 7 bases between. CDR3 length: 12 amino acids.

This chain uses TRBV29-1 with TRBJ2-7; TRBD2 aligns across 10 bases. CDR1 is SQVTM and CDR2 is ANQGSEA in the germline V gene. The CDR3 totals 12 residues. The CDR3 region is CCALAGEYEQYF. DNA for the CDR3: TGCTGCGCCCTAGCGGGAGAGTACGAGCAGTACTTC.

This clonotype was observed a single time. The chain combines TRBV9 with TRBJ2-2, with D perhaps matching TRBD1 (5 bases). The V end was cut by 3 bases, the J end by 3 bases, with 18 bases between. Germline-derived CDR1 and CDR2 are SGDLS and YYNGEE. This CDR3 spans 17 amino acids. The CDR3 loop is CASSASSKGPYTGELFF. The CDR3 nucleotides read TGTGCCAGCAGCGCCTCCAGCAAGGGGCCCTACACCGGGGAGCTGTTTTTT.

CDR3 in amino acids: CSVETGGSGANVLTF. The CDR3 DNA reads as TGCAGCGTTGAGACAGGGGGCTCTGGGGCCAACGTCCTGACTTTC. This chain links TRBV29-1 with TRBJ2-6; TRBD1 agrees at 9 bases. The V gene's germline CDR1 is SQVTM and CDR2 ANQGSEA. The CDR3 runs 15 residues. With V trimmed by 3 bases and J by 0 bases, 0 bases remained unmatched. Together with reference TRBV29-1 and TRBJ2-6, the CDR3 gives the full variable domain: SAVISQKPSRDICQRGTSLTIQCQVDSQVTMMFWYRQQPGQSLTLIATANQGSEATYESGFVIDKFPISRPNLTFSTLTVSNMSPEDSSIYLCSVETGGSGANVLTFGAGSRLTVL.

The chain joins TRBV27 to TRBJ2-1; 14 bases match TRBD2. V dropped 5 bases and J dropped 0; count of bases not matched to a gene: 6. The CDR3 has 18 amino acids. Germline CDR1 and CDR2: MNHEY and SMNVEV (reference sequence). The CDR3 reads CASSTPGTSGSSYNEQFF. CDR3 nucleotide sequence: TGTGCCAGCAGTACACCCGGGACTAGCGGGAGCTCCTACAATGAGCAGTTCTTC.

The V gene is TRBV11-2, the J gene TRBJ2-7; no clear D. The germline V gene encodes CDR1 SGHAT and CDR2 FQNNGV. The CDR3 length is 13 residues. Trimming left V 4 bases short and J 1 base short, with 8 bases between. The CDR3 bases are TGTGCCAGCAGCTCCGACACTTCCTACGAGCAGTACTTC. It is translated as CASSSDTSYEQYF.

Comment on this clonotype: Germline and junction disagree at one end, which may indicate a read error. The gene calls are TRBV7-3 and TRBJ1-1; TRBD1 agrees at 8 bases. Germline V lookup: CDR1 SGHTA, CDR2 FQGTGA. This CDR3 comprises 11 residues. Here the CDR3 reads CAGSPGQGTFF. The DNA for the CDR3 is TGTGCCGGCAGCCCAGGACAGGGAACTTTCTTT. The full variable domain, its missing parts supplied by reference TRBV7-3 and TRBJ1-1, is GAGVSQTPSNKVTEKGKYVELRCDPISGHTALYWYRQSLGQGPEFLIYFQGTGAADDSGLPNDRFFAVRPEGSVSTLKIQRTERGDSAVYLCAGSPGQGTFFGQGTRLTVV.

CDR3 bases: TGCGCCAGCAGCTTGGGACTAGCGGGAGGTTCCTACGAGCAGTACTTC. It specifies CASSLGLAGGSYEQYF. The V and J genes are TRBV5-1 and TRBJ2-7; 13 positions match TRBD2. The germline V gene encodes CDR1 SGHRS and CDR2 YFSETQ. The CDR3 totals 16 residues. J lost 1 base, V lost 0 bases, and 1 base had no gene match. The whole variable domain, remainder taken from reference TRBV5-1 and TRBJ2-7, is KAGVTQTPRYLIKTRGQQVTLSCSPISGHRSVSWYQQTPGQGLQFLFEYFSETQRNKGNFPGRFSGRQFSNSRSEMNVSTLELGDSALYLCASSLGLAGGSYEQYFGPGTRLTVT.